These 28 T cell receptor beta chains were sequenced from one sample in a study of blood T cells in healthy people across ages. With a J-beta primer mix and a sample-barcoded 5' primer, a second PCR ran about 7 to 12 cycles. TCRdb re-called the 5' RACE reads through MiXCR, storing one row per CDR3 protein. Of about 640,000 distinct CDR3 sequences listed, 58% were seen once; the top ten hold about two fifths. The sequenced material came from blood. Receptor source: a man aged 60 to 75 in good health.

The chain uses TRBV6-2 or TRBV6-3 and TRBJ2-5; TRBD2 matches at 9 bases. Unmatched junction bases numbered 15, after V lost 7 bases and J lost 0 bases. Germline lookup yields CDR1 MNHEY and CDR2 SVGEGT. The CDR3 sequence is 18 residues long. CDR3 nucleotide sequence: TGTGCCAGCACCACCGCTATAGCGGGGGTAGAGGACCAAGAGACCCAGTACTTC. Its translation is CASTTAIAGVEDQETQYF.

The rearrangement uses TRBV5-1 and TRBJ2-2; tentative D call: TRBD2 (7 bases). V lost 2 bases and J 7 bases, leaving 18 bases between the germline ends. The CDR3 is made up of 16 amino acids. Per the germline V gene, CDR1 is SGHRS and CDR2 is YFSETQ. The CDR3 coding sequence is TGCGCCAGCAGCTTCGAAGGGGGGGCCCCAATCGGGGAGCTGTTTTTT. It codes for CASSFEGGAPIGELFF.

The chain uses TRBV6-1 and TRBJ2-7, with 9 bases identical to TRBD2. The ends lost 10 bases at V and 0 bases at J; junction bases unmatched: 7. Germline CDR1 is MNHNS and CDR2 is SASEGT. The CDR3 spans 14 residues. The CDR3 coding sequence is TGTGCCATCAGAAGACTAGCGGTCTCCTACGAGCAGTACTTC. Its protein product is CAIRRLAVSYEQYF.

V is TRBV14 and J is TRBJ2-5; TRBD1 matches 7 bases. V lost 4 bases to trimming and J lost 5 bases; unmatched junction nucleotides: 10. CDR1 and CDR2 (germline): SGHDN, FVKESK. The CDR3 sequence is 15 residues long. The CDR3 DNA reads TGTGCCAGCAGCCTGGTAGAGGGGGCCTTGGAGACCCAGTACTTC. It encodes CASSLVEGALETQYF.

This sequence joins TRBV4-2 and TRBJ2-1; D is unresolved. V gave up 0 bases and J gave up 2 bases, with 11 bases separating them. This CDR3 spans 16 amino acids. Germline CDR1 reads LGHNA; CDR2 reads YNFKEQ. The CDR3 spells CASSQDLGHAYNEQFF. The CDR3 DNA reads TGTGCCAGCAGCCAAGATTTGGGCCACGCCTACAATGAGCAGTTCTTC.

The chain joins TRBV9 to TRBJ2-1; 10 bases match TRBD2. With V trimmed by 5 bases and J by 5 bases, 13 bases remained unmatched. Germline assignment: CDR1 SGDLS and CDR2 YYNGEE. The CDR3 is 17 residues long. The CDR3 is CASRIGGGLADHNEQFF. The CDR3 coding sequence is TGTGCCAGCAGAATTGGTGGTGGACTAGCGGACCACAATGAGCAGTTCTTC.

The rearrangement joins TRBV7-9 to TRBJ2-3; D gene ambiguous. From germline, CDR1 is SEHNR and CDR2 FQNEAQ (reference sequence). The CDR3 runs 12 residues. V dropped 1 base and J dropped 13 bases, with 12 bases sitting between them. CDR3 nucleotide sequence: TGTGCCAGCAGCTTAGTCGAGGATTCGAAGTATTTT. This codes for CASSLVEDSKYF.

This CDR3 reads CSVGRGQVGTDTQYF. The DNA for the CDR3 is TGCAGCGTTGGCAGGGGGCAAGTCGGCACAGATACGCAGTATTTT. This chain links TRBV29-1 with TRBJ2-3; 8 bases fit TRBD1. V shed 4 bases and J 1 base; nucleotides not matched to a gene: 7. The CDR3 contains 15 residues. The germline V gene has CDR1 SQVTM and CDR2 ANQGSEA.

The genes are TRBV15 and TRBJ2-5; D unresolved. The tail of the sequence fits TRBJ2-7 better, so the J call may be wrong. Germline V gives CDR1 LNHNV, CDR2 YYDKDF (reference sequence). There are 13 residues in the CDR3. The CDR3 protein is CATSRDRGDEQYF. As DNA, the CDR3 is TGTGCCACCAGCAGAGATCGAGGAGACGAGCAGTACTTC.

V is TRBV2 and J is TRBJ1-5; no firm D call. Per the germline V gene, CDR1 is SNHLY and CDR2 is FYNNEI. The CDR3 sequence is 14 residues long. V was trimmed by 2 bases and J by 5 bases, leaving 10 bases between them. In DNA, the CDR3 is TGTGCCAGCAGTGAATCGGGGTTGGATCAGCCCCAGCATTTT. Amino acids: CASSESGLDQPQHF.

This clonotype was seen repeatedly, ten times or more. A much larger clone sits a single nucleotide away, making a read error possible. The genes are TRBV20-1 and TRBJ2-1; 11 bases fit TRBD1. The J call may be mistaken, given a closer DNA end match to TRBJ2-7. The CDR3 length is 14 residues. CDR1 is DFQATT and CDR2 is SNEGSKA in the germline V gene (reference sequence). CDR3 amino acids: CSAPRTGGYNEQYF. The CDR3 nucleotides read TGCAGTGCCCCGCGGACAGGGGGCTACAATGAGCAGTACTTC.

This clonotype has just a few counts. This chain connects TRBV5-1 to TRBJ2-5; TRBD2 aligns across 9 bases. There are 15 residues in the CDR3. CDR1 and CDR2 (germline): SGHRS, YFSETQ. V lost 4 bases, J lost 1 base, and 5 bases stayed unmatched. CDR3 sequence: CASSLSGGSQETQYF. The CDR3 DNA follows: TGCGCCAGCAGCCTAAGCGGGGGGTCCCAAGAGACCCAGTACTTC.

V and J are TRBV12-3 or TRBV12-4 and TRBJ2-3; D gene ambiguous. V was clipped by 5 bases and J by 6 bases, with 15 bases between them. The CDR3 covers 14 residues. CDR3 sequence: CASSQHRDADTQYF. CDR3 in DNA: TGTGCCAGCAGTCAACATCGCGACGCGGATACGCAGTATTTT.

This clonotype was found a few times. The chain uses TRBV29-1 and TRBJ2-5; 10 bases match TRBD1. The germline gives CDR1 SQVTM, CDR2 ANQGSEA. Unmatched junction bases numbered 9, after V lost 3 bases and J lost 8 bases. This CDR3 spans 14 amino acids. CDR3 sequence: CSVDPGQGGGTQYF. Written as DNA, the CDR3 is TGCAGCGTTGACCCTGGACAGGGGGGCGGAACCCAGTACTTC.

The chain's CDR3 is CSAPRGVGYEQYF. The CDR3 bases are TGCAGTGCCCCCAGGGGGGTGGGCTACGAGCAGTACTTC. This chain uses TRBV20-1 with TRBJ2-7, with a weak D call TRBD1 (7 bases). Germline loops: CDR1 DFQATT, CDR2 SNEGSKA (reference sequence). The CDR3 extends over 13 amino acids. Deletions cut 6 bases from V and 3 bases from J, with 15 bases between.

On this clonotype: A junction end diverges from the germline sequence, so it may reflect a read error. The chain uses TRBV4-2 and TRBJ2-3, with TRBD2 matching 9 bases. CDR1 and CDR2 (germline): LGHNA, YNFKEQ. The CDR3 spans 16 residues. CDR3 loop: CASGQEGRGGTDTQYF. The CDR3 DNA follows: TGTGCCAGCGGCCAAGAGGGGCGGGGGGGGACAGATACGCAGTATTTT.

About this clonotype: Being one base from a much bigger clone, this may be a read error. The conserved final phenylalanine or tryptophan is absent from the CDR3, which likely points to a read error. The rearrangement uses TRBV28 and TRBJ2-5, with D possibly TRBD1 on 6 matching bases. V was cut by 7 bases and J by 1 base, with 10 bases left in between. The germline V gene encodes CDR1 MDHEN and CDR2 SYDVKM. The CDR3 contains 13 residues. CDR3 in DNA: TGTGCCAGCAAGACGGACAGCCAAGAGACCCAGTACTTA. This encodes CASKTDSQETQYL.

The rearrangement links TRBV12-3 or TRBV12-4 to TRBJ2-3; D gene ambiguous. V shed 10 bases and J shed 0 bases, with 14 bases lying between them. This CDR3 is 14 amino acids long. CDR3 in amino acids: CATQEILSTDTQYF. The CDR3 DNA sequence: TGTGCCACCCAAGAGATCCTCAGCACAGATACGCAGTATTTT.

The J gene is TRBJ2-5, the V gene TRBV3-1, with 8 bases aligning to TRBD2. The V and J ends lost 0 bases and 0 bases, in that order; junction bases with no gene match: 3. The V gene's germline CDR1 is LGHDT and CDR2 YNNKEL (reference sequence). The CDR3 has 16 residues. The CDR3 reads CASSQEIAGNQETQYF. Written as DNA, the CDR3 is TGTGCCAGCAGCCAAGAGATAGCGGGGAACCAAGAGACCCAGTACTTC.

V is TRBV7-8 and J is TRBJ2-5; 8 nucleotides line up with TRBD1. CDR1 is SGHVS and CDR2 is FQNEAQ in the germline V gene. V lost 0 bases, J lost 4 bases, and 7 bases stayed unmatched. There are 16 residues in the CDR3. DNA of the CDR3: TGTGCCAGCAGCTTAGCCCAGGGGGCGCTGGGAGAGACCCAGTACTTC. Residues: CASSLAQGALGETQYF. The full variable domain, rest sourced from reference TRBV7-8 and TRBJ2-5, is GAGVSQSPRYKVAKRGQDVALRCDPISGHVSLFWYQQALGQGPEFLTYFQNEAQLDKSGLPSDRFFAERPEGSVSTLKIQRTQQEDSAVYLCASSLAQGALGETQYFGPGTRLLVL.

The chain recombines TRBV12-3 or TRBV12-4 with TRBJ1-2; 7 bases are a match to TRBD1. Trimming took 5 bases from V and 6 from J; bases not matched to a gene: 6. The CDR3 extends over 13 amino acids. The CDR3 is CASSPTGSDGYTF. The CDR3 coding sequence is TGTGCCAGCAGTCCGACAGGGTCGGATGGCTACACCTTC.

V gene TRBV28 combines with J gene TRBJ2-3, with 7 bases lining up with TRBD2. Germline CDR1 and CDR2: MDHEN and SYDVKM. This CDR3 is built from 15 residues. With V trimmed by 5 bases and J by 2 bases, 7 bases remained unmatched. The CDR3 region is CASSPNRGVTDTQYF. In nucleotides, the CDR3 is TGTGCCAGCAGTCCGAATCGGGGGGTCACAGATACGCAGTATTTT.

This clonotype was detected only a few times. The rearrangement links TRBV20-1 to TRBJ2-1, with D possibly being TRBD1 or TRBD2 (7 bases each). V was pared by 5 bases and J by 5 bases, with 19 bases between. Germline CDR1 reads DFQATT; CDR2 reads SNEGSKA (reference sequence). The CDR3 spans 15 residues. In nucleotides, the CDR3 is TGCAGTGCTTACTGGTACAGGGGAGGGCACAATGAGCAGTTCTTC. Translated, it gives CSAYWYRGGHNEQFF.

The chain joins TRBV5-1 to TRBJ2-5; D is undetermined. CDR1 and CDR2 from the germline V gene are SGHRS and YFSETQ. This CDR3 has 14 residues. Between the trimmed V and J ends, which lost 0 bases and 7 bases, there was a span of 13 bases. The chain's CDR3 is CASSLDPSHGTQYF. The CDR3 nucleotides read TGCGCCAGCAGCTTGGACCCCTCCCATGGGACCCAGTACTTC.

The CDR3 region is CASSVAGLARDTQYF. The CDR3 nucleotides read TGTGCCAGCAGCGTAGCGGGACTAGCAAGAGATACGCAGTATTTT. V and J are TRBV9 and TRBJ2-3, with 9 bases fitting TRBD2. Germline-derived CDR1 and CDR2 are SGDLS and YYNGEE. Trimming at V came to 0 bases and at J to 5 bases, leaving 4 bases not matched to a gene. The CDR3 contains 15 residues.

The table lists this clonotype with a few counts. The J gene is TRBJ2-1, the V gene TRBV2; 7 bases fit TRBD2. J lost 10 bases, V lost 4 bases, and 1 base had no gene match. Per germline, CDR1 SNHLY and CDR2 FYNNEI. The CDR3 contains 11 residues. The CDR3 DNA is TGTGCCAGCAGTGGGCGGGGGGAGCAGTTCTTC. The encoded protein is CASSGRGEQFF.

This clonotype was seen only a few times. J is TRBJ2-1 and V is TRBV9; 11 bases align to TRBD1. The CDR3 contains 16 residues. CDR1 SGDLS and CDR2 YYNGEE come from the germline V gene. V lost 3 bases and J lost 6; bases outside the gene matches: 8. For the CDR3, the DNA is TGTGCCAGCAGCGCTCAAACCGGGACAGGGGGCAATGAGCAGTTCTTC. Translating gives CASSAQTGTGGNEQFF.

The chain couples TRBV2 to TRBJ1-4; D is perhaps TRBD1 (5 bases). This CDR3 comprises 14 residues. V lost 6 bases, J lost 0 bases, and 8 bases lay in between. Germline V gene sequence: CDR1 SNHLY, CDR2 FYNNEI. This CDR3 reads CASRDTSTNEKLFF. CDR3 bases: TGTGCCAGCAGGGACACTTCAACTAATGAAAAACTGTTTTTT. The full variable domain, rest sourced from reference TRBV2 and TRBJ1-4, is EPEVTQTPSHQVTQMGQEVILRCVPISNHLYFYWYRQILGQKVEFLVSFYNNEISEKSEIFDDQFSVERPDGSNFTLKIRSTKLEDSAMYFCASRDTSTNEKLFFGSGTQLSVL.